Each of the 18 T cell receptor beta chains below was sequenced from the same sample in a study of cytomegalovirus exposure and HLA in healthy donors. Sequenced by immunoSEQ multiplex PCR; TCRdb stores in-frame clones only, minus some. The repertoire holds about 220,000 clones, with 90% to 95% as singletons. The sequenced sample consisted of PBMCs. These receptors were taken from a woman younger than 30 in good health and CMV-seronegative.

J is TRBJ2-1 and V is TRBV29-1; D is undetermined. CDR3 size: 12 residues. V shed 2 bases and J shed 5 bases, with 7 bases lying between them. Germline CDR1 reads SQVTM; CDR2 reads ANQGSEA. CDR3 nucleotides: TGCAGCGTTGAATCCAGCGACAATGAGCAGTTCTTC. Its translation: CSVESSDNEQFF.

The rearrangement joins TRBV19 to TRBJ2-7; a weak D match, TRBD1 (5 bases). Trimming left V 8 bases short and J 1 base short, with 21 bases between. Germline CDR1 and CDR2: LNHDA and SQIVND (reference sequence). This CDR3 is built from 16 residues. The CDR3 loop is CASGYVGQGKSYEQYF. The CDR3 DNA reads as TGTGCCAGTGGGTATGTCGGCCAGGGAAAGTCCTACGAGCAGTACTTC.

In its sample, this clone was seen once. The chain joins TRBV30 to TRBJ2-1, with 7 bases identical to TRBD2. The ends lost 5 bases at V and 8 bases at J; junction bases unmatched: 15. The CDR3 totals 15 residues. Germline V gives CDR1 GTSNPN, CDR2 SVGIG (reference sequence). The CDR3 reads CAWVELGLGGDEQFF. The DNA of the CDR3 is TGTGCCTGGGTGGAGCTCGGGTTGGGGGGGGATGAGCAGTTCTTC.

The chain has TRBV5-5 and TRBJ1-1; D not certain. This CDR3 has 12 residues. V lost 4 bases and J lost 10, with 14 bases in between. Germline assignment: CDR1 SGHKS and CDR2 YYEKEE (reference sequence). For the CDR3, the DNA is TGTGCCAGCAGCGCCGAGGGCTTGCGAGCTTTCTTT. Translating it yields CASSAEGLRAFF.

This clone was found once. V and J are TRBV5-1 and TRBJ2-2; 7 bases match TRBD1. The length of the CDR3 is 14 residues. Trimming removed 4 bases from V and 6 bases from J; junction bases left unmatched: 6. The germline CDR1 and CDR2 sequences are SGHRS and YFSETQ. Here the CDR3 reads CASSPPGGAGELFF. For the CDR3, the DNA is TGCGCCAGCAGCCCCCCAGGGGGTGCCGGGGAGCTGTTTTTT.

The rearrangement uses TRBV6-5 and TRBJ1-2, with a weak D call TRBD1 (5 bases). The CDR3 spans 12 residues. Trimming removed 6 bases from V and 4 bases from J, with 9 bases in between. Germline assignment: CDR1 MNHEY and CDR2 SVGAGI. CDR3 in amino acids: CASRGGAYGYTF. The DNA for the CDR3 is TGTGCCAGCAGGGGAGGGGCCTATGGCTACACCTTC.

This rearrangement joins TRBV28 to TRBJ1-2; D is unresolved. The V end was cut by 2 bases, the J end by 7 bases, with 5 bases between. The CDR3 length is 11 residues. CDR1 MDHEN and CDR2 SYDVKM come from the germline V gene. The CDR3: CASSLEVGYTF. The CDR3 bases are TGTGCCAGCAGTTTAGAGGTTGGCTACACCTTC.

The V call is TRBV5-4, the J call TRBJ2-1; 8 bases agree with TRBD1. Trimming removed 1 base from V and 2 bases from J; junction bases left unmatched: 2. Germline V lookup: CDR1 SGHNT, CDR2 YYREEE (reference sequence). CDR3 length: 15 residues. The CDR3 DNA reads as TGTGCCAGCAGCTTGTGGGACAGGCCCTACAATGAGCAGTTCTTC. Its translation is CASSLWDRPYNEQFF.

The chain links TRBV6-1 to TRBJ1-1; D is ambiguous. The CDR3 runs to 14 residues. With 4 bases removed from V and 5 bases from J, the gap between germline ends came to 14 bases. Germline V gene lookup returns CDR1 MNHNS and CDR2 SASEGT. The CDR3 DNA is TGTGCCAGCAGTGTAGACGGGGAGAGGACTGAAGCTTTCTTT. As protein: CASSVDGERTEAFF.

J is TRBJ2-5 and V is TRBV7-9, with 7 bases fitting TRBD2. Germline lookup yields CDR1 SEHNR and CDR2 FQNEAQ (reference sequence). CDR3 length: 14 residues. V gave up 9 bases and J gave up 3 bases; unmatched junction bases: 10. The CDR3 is CASFEGGRKETQYF. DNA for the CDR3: TGTGCCAGTTTTGAGGGAGGGAGAAAAGAGACCCAGTACTTC.

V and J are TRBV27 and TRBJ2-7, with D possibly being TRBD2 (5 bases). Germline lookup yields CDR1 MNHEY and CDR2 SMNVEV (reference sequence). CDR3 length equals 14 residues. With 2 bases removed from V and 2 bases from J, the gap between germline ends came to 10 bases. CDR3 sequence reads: CASSLGGSAYEQYF. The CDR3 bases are TGTGCCAGCAGTTTAGGAGGATCGGCCTACGAGCAGTACTTC.

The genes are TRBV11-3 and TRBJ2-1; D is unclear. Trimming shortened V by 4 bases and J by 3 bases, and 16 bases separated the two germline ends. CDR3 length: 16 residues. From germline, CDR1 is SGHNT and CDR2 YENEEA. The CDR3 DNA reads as TGTGCCAGCAGCTCAGTCACCACAGAACTCTACAATGAGCAGTTCTTC. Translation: CASSSVTTELYNEQFF.

CDR3 sequence (DNA): TGTGCCAGCAGTTCAGGGAATAGCAATCAGCCCCAGCATTTT. Residues: CASSSGNSNQPQHF. J is TRBJ1-5 and V is TRBV27, with D possibly being TRBD1 (5 bases). The CDR3 consists of 14 residues. Per germline, CDR1 MNHEY and CDR2 SMNVEV (reference sequence). Trimming shortened V by 4 bases and J by 0 bases, and 7 bases separated the two germline ends.

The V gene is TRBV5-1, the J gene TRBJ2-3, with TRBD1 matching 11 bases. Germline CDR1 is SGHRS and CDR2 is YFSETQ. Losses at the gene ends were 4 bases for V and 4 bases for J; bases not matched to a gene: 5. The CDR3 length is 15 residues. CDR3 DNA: TGCGCCAGCAGCATGGAGGGACAGGGGGCAGATACGCAGTATTTT. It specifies CASSMEGQGADTQYF. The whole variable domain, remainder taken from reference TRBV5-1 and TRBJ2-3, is KAGVTQTPRYLIKTRGQQVTLSCSPISGHRSVSWYQQTPGQGLQFLFEYFSETQRNKGNFPGRFSGRQFSNSRSEMNVSTLELGDSALYLCASSMEGQGADTQYFGPGTRLTVL.

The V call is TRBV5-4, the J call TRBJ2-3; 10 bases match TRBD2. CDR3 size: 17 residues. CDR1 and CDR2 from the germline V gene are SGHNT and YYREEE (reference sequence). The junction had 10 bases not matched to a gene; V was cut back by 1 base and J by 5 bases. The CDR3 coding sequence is TGTGCCAGCAGCTTGCCTACCCTAGCGGGAGATAAAGATACGCAGTATTTT. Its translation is CASSLPTLAGDKDTQYF. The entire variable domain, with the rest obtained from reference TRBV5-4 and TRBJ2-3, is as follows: ETGVTQSPTHLIKTRGQQVTLRCSSQSGHNTVSWYQQALGQGPQFIFQYYREEENGRGNFPPRFSGLQFPNYSSELNVNALELDDSALYLCASSLPTLAGDKDTQYFGPGTRLTVL.

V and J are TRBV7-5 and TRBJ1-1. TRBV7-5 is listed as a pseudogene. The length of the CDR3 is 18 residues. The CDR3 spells CVRSPGGYGRRGNTEAFF. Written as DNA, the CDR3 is TGTGTCAGAAGCCCCGGGGGGTATGGCAGGAGGGGGAACACTGAAGCTTTCTTT.

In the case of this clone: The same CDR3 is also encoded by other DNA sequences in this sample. CDR3 sequence reads: CASSETLEMMAFF. In DNA form, the CDR3 reads TGTGCCAGCAGTGAAACTTTAGAGATGATGGCTTTCTTT. J is TRBJ1-1 and V is TRBV6-1; D gene uncertain. Trimming took 2 bases from V and 11 from J, leaving 15 bases between them. This CDR3 is 13 amino acids long. Per the germline V gene, CDR1 is MNHNS and CDR2 is SASEGT.

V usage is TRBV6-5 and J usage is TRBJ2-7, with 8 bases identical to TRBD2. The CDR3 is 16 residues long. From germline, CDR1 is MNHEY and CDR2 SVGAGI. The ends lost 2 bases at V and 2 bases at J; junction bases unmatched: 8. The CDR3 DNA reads TGTGCCAGCAGTTACACAAGCGGGAGTGGCGCCTACGAGCAGTACTTC. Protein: CASSYTSGSGAYEQYF.